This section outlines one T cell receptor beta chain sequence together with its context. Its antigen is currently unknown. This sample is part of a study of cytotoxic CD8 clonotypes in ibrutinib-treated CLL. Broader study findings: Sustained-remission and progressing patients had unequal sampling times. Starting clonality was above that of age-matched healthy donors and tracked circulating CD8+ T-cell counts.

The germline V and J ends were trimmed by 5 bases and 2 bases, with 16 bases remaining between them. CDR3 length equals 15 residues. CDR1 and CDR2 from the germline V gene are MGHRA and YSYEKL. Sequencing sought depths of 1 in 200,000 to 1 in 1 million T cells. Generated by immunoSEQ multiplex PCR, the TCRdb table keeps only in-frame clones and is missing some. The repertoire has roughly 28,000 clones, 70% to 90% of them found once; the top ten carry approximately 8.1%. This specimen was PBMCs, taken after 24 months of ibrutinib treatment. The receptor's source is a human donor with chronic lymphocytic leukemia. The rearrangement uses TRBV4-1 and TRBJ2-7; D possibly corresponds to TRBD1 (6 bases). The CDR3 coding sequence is TGCGCCAGCAGCTTCCGGGACATTGATCCCTACGAGCAGTACTTC. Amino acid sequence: CASSFRDIDPYEQYF.